The T cell receptor beta chain under discussion was sequenced for a study of T cells in Graves' hyperthyroidism and ophthalmopathy. For the study at large: The authors collected peripheral blood at initial diagnosis, before any treatment.

The V gene lost 3 bases and the J gene lost 0 bases, with 8 bases spanning the gap. The CDR3 is 13 amino acids. Germline-derived CDR1 and CDR2 are SQVTM and ANQGSEA. These patients, aged 18 to 65, had recently diagnosed hyperthyroidism lasting under 2 months. Before ophthalmopathy appeared, progressors gave blood at initial hyperthyroidism diagnosis. Overall study results and limits: Using 13 V-J features, a model discriminated ophthalmopathy from stable hyperthyroidism.

The TCR beta CDR3 regions underwent amplification using RNA transcripts as the source. The TCR CDR3 first-round RT-PCR relied on the HTBI primer set. TCRdb independently ran MiXCR on the multiplex PCR reads; one entry per CDR3 protein. The sample holds 350,000 or so distinct CDR3 sequences, about 18% seen once. This clonotype showed up many times. What it binds is not known. The clonotype was recovered from a woman between 25 and 40 years old with Graves' hyperthyroidism that later progressed to Graves' ophthalmopathy. Sequenced material: blood. The J gene is TRBJ1-1, the V gene TRBV29-1; D not resolved. CDR3 in amino acids: CSVESNMNTEAFF. The CDR3 DNA is TGCAGCGTTGAGAGTAACATGAACACTGAAGCTTTCTTT.